This T cell receptor beta chain is from a study of T cell repertoires in cytomegalovirus infection. This clonotype was picked up a small number of times. V was cut by 6 bases and J by 3 bases, with 20 bases left in between. Germline-derived CDR1 and CDR2 are LNHDA and SQIVND (reference sequence). CDR3 length equals 17 residues. One entry per CDR3 protein results from TCRdb running MiXCR on the reads. Of about 360,000 distinct CDR3 sequences detected, roughly 20% appear once; the ten largest clones hold under 9%. This TCR was sampled from a human donor in good health (CMV status not recorded). Some clones in this sample may be carry-over from other donors' samples. The chain uses TRBV19 and TRBJ2-2; D unresolved. Sequencing input: PBMCs. As DNA, the CDR3 is TGTGCCAGTAGCTCACCCTCCGCTGAAAGGGACACCGGGGAGCTGTTTTTT. This codes for CASSSPSAERDTGELFF.